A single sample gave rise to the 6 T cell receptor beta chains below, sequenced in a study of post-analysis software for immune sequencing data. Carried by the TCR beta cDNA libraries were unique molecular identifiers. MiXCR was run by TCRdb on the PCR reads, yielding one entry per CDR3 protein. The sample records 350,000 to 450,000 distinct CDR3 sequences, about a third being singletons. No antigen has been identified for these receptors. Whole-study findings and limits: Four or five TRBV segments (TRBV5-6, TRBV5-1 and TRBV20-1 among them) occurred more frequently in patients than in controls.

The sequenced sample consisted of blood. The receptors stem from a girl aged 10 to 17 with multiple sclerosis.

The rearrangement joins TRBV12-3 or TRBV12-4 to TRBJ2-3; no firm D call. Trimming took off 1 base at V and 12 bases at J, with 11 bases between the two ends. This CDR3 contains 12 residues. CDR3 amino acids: CASSLVVFTQYF. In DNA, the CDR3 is TGTGCCAGCAGTTTAGTCGTATTCACTCAGTATTTT.

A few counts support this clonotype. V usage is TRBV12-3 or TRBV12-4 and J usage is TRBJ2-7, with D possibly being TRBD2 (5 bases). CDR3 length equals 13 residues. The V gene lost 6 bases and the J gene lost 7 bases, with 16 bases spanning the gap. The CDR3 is CASSQDSRHEQYF. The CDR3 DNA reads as TGTGCCAGCAGCCAGGACTCCCGACATGAGCAGTACTTC.

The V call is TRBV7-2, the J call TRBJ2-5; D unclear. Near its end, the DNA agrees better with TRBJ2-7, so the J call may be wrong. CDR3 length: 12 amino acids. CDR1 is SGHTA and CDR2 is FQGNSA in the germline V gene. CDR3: CASSWRPYEQYF. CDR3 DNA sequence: TGTGCCAGCAGCTGGCGACCCTACGAGCAGTACTTC.

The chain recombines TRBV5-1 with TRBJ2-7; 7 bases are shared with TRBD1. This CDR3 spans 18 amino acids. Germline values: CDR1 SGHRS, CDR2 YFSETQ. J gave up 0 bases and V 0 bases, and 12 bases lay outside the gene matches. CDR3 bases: TGCGCCAGCAGCTTGGCTCGGGACAGCAGATTAGCCTCCTACGAGCAGTACTTC. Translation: CASSLARDSRLASYEQYF.

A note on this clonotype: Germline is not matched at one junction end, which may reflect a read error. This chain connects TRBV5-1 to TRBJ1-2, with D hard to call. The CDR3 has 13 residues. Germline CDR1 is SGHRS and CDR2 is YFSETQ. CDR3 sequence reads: CASRLEGPYGYTF. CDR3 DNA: TGCGCCAGCAGGTTGGAGGGCCCCTATGGCTACACCTTC.

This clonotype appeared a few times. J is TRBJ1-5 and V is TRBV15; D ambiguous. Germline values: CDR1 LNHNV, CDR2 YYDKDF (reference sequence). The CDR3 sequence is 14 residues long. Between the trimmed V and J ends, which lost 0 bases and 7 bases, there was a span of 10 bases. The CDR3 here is CATSRDGEIQPQHF. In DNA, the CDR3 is TGTGCCACCAGCAGAGACGGGGAGATCCAGCCCCAGCATTTT. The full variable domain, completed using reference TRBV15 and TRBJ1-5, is DAMVIQNPRYQVTQFGKPVTLSCSQTLNHNVMYWYQQKSSQAPKLLFHYYDKDFNNEADTPDNFQSRRPNTSFCFLDIRSPGLGDTAMYLCATSRDGEIQPQHFGDGTRLSIL.